This TCR beta chain emerged from a study of blood T cell repertoires in COVID-19. Whole-study context: The cDNA or gDNA used as material had been derived from T cells, B-cell-depleted T cells, or PBMCs.

Here immunoSEQ multiplex PCR was the method, and the copy in TCRdb shows in-frame clones only, minus some. The data hold some 530,000 clones, with 88% observed a single time. The CDR3 covers 13 residues. Trimming cost V 1 base and J 9 bases, with 12 bases left between them. Germline-derived CDR1 and CDR2 are SGDLS and YYNGEE. Sequenced sample: PBMCs or T cells enriched from blood (not recorded which). This chain links TRBV9 with TRBJ2-3; D unresolved. The clonotype originates from a woman aged 55-75 years who had recovered from COVID-19. CDR3 DNA sequence: TGTGCCAGCAGCGTACCGGCTAGTAGGACGCAGTATTTT. Translating gives CASSVPASRTQYF.